These 19 T cell receptor beta chains share one sample of origin, sequenced in a study of shared clonotypes between healthy human individuals. The repertoire was sequenced with immunoSEQ multiplex PCR; TCRdb's copy has only in-frame clones and lacks some. The repertoire holds under 850,000 clones, with approximately 72% as singletons. The sample was memory CD4+ T cells sorted from blood. Subset reported: CD45RA-negative fraction. Every receptor here comes from a woman aged 25 to 39 in good health.

This sequence joins TRBV10-1 and TRBJ1-1; weak D call: TRBD1 (5 bases). CDR3 length: 13 residues. With 8 bases removed from V and 4 bases from J, the gap between germline ends came to 14 bases. Germline assignment: CDR1 WNHNN and CDR2 SYGVQD (reference sequence). CDR3 bases: TGCGCCAGCGGTCAGGACATCGGCACTGAAGCTTTCTTT. Translation: CASGQDIGTEAFF.

The chain carries TRBV7-9 and TRBJ1-1; D is ambiguous. Trimming cost V 5 bases and J 8 bases, with 18 bases left between them. The CDR3 is 14 residues long. Germline V gene lookup returns CDR1 SEHNR and CDR2 FQNEAQ (reference sequence). CDR3 amino acids: CASSSQGRQHEAFF. The CDR3 bases are TGTGCCAGCAGCAGTCAAGGACGGCAACACGAAGCTTTCTTT. The entire variable domain, with the rest obtained from reference TRBV7-9 and TRBJ1-1, is as follows: DTGVSQNPRHKITKRGQNVTFRCDPISEHNRLYWYRQTLGQGPEFLTYFQNEAQLEKSRLLSDRFSAERPKGSFSTLEIQRTEQGDSAMYLCASSSQGRQHEAFFGQGTRLTVV.

Here the CDR3 DNA reads TGTGCTAGTGGTCTAGGGACAGGGGGTGCCGAGCAGTACTTC. Protein product: CASGLGTGGAEQYF. This chain joins TRBV12-5 and TRBJ2-7; 11 bases line up with TRBD1. The J segment lost 6 bases and the V segment lost 5 bases, leaving 6 bases of the junction unmatched. This CDR3 comprises 14 residues. Germline CDR1 LGHNT, CDR2 FRNRAP.

The chain employs TRBV28 and TRBJ1-2; tentatively, D is TRBD1 (6 bases). Between the trimmed V and J ends, which lost 6 bases and 4 bases, there was a span of 21 bases. The CDR3 is 16 amino acids. CDR1 and CDR2 (germline): MDHEN, SYDVKM. CDR3 in DNA: TGTGCCAGCAGCCGACCCTTTTCGGGGGGCCCCTATGGCTACACCTTC. Amino acid sequence: CASSRPFSGGPYGYTF.

Remarks on this clone: This CDR3 is also generated by other DNA sequences in the sample. The V and J genes are TRBV6-5 and TRBJ2-7, with 10 positions matching TRBD2. The CDR3 is 14 amino acids. The V and J ends lost 5 bases and 2 bases, in that order; junction bases with no gene match: 3. CDR1 is MNHEY, CDR2 SVGAGI, per germline. The CDR3 bases are TGTGCCAGCAGTGTAGCGGGAGGAACCTACGAGCAGTACTTC. Protein sequence: CASSVAGGTYEQYF.

This clone came up once. The chain joins TRBV6-5 to TRBJ1-1; 7 bases match TRBD1. Germline assignment: CDR1 MNHEY and CDR2 SVGAGI. V was clipped by 6 bases and J by 5 bases; unmatched bases: 12. The CDR3 spans 15 residues. The CDR3, as DNA: TGTGCCAGCAGCCGGACTACAGGGGCGCGGACTGAAGCTTTCTTT. Translating it yields CASSRTTGARTEAFF.

The chain has TRBV6-6 and TRBJ2-7; 8 nucleotides match TRBD2. Germline values: CDR1 MNHNY, CDR2 SVGAGI (reference sequence). V was pared by 8 bases and J by 7 bases, with 16 bases of the junction left unmatched. The CDR3 consists of 15 residues. The CDR3 bases are TGTGCCAGCCGTCCTCGCGTGGCGGGAGGTTCAGAGCAGTACTTC. Translating it yields CASRPRVAGGSEQYF.

This clone was seen a handful of times. The chain is built from TRBV11-2 and TRBJ2-7; 8 positions agree with TRBD2. CDR1 is SGHAT, CDR2 FQNNGV, per germline. V lost 1 base to trimming and J lost 4 bases; unmatched junction nucleotides: 9. The CDR3 sequence is 16 residues long. CDR3 amino acids: CASSLVGSGGPYEQYF. The CDR3 coding sequence is TGTGCCAGCAGCTTAGTGGGGTCGGGAGGGCCGTACGAGCAGTACTTC.

The rearrangement links TRBV7-2 to TRBJ2-1, with 8 bases aligning to TRBD2. The germline CDR1 and CDR2 sequences are SGHTA and FQGNSA. This CDR3 has 16 residues. Trimming cost V 2 bases and J 6 bases; bases outside gene matches: 9. The CDR3: CASSLRFSGIANEQFF. The CDR3 nucleotides are TGTGCCAGCAGCTTAAGGTTTAGCGGGATCGCCAATGAGCAGTTCTTC.

The rearrangement joins TRBV7-3 to TRBJ2-3; TRBD1 is a possible D gene (6 bases). Trimming took 0 bases from V and 6 from J, leaving 13 bases between them. Germline-derived CDR1 and CDR2 are SGHTA and FQGTGA. The CDR3 has 15 amino acids. CDR3 DNA: TGTGCCAGCAGCTTAACGTCGGACAGAGCTGATACGCAGTATTTT. It translates to CASSLTSDRADTQYF.

V and J are TRBV19 and TRBJ2-1; 9 bases match TRBD1. Germline V gene sequence: CDR1 LNHDA, CDR2 SQIVND (reference sequence). The CDR3 is 15 residues long. J was trimmed by 3 bases and V by 5 bases; bases with no gene match: 5. This chain's CDR3 is CASSPEGQGYNEQFF. CDR3 sequence (DNA): TGTGCCAGTAGTCCGGAGGGACAGGGCTACAATGAGCAGTTCTTC.

The J gene is TRBJ2-5, the V gene TRBV5-1, with TRBD2 matching over 15 bases. This CDR3 is 18 amino acids long. Germline-derived CDR1 and CDR2 are SGHRS and YFSETQ. With V trimmed by 5 bases and J by 4 bases, 12 bases remained unmatched. The CDR3 sequence is CASSPGLAGGWPRETQYF. DNA of the CDR3: TGCGCCAGCAGTCCCGGACTAGCGGGAGGGTGGCCCCGAGAGACCCAGTACTTC.

This clone occurred once. J is TRBJ1-2 and V is TRBV7-3; D is possibly TRBD1 (5 bases). V lost 5 bases to trimming and J lost 8 bases, with 21 bases between them. The CDR3 has 15 amino acids. Germline CDR1 and CDR2: SGHTA and FQGTGA. CDR3 in DNA: TGTGCCAGCAGCCCAACCCCGGCAGGGCAGATGGGCTACACCTTC. This translates into CASSPTPAGQMGYTF.

Many counts were recorded for this clone. The J gene is TRBJ2-1, the V gene TRBV7-2; unclear D gene. The CDR3 spans 13 residues. Germline CDR1 is SGHTA and CDR2 is FQGNSA. V was pared by 5 bases and J by 8 bases, with 13 bases between. This chain's CDR3 is CASSPYLRDEQFF. The DNA of the CDR3 is TGTGCCAGCAGCCCATATTTAAGGGATGAGCAGTTCTTC. Variable domain in full (rest from reference TRBV7-2 and TRBJ2-1): GAGVSQSPSNKVTEKGKDVELRCDPISGHTALYWYRQSLGQGLEFLIYFQGNSAPDKSGLPSDRFSAERTGGSVSTLTIQRTQQEDSAVYLCASSPYLRDEQFFGPGTRLTVL.

The chain is built from TRBV9 and TRBJ2-1; 8 bases fit TRBD2. Per germline, CDR1 SGDLS and CDR2 YYNGEE. J was trimmed by 9 bases and V by 3 bases; bases with no gene match: 8. CDR3 size: 14 residues. The CDR3 nucleotides are TGTGCCAGCAGCGCGAGCCGTCGGGGGGGTGAGCAGTTCTTC. Translation gives CASSASRRGGEQFF.

The V gene is TRBV5-5, the J gene TRBJ2-7, with 7 bases identical to TRBD1. CDR1 SGHKS and CDR2 YYEKEE come from the germline V gene (reference sequence). V was clipped by 6 bases and J by 4 bases; unmatched bases: 7. The CDR3 extends over 13 amino acids. CDR3 coding DNA: TGTGCCAGCACCGAAGGGGGCGGGTACGAGCAGTACTTC. Translating it yields CASTEGGGYEQYF.

The V and J genes are TRBV11-2 and TRBJ2-1, with a tentative D call TRBD2 (6 bases). Germline CDR1 reads SGHAT; CDR2 reads FQNNGV. CDR3 size: 14 residues. Trimming took off 4 bases at V and 8 bases at J, with 15 bases between the two ends. The CDR3 is CASSSSRSSDEQFF. CDR3 sequence (DNA): TGTGCCAGCAGCTCAAGCCGTTCTAGCGATGAGCAGTTCTTC.

This clone was counted once. This chain links TRBV5-1 with TRBJ2-5, with D perhaps TRBD2 (6 bases). The germline CDR1 and CDR2 sequences are SGHRS and YFSETQ. The germline V and J ends were trimmed by 2 bases and 5 bases, with 10 bases remaining between them. This CDR3 is 13 amino acids long. The chain's CDR3 is CASSFEGLETQYF. CDR3 DNA: TGCGCCAGCAGCTTCGAGGGACTGGAGACCCAGTACTTC.

Only a few counts were recorded for this clone. Other DNA sequences in the sample encode the same CDR3. CDR3 region: CASSPGTRLYNEQFF. The CDR3 nucleotides read TGTGCCAGCAGCCCTGGGACTAGATTATACAATGAGCAGTTCTTC. The rearrangement joins TRBV7-2 to TRBJ2-1, with 8 bases identical to TRBD2. J was trimmed by 4 bases and V by 5 bases; bases with no gene match: 7. This CDR3 is built from 15 residues. Germline V lookup: CDR1 SGHTA, CDR2 FQGNSA.